This T cell receptor (beta chain) originates from a study of T cell responses to AZD1222 COVID-19 vaccine. The CDR3 length is 15 residues. The V gene's germline CDR1 is SGDLS and CDR2 YYNGEE. The trim removed 1 base at V and 5 bases at J, leaving 4 bases unmatched. Profiled with immunoSEQ multiplex PCR; TCRdb holds only in-frame clones, not every one. The top ten clones hold approximately 3.6% of a sample with about 140,000 clones, around nine tenths of them seen once. The sequencing used peripheral blood, collected on day 0 of AZD1222 vaccination. The clonotype was recovered from an adult in good health. This chain connects TRBV9 to TRBJ2-2; 8 bases agree with TRBD2. The CDR3 is CASSVLSGKTGELFF. The CDR3 nucleotides are TGTGCCAGCAGCGTACTTAGCGGGAAGACCGGGGAGCTGTTTTTT.